These 23 T cell receptor beta chains originate from one sample sequenced in a study of T cells in Graves' hyperthyroidism and ophthalmopathy. Amplified regions were TCR beta CDR3 sequences from RNA transcripts. The TCR CDR3 first-round RT-PCR relied on the HTBI primer set. TCRdb re-analysed the multiplex PCR reads in MiXCR, keeping a single row per CDR3 protein. The repertoire consists of some 350,000 distinct CDR3 sequences, with approximately 25% occurring once and the leading ten covering around 67%. The source material was blood. Receptor source: a man aged 50 to 60 with Graves' hyperthyroidism.

This clonotype was observed at least ten times. V gene TRBV30 combines with J gene TRBJ2-2, with 8 bases that match TRBD1. The CDR3 runs to 14 residues. Germline V gene lookup returns CDR1 GTSNPN and CDR2 SVGIG (reference sequence). Germline trimming cut 0 bases from V and 7 bases from J; bases unmatched to any gene: 4. CDR3 coding DNA: TGTGCCTGGAGTGTCTCAGGGGGCTTCGGGGAGCTGTTTTTT. It specifies CAWSVSGGFGELFF. The full variable domain, rest sourced from reference TRBV30 and TRBJ2-2, is SQTIHQWPATLVQPVGSPLSLECTVEGTSNPNLYWYRQAAGRGLQLLFYSVGIGQISSEVPQNLSASRPQDRQFILSSKKLLLSDSGFYLCAWSVSGGFGELFFGEGSRLTVL.

This clonotype was observed a few times. J is TRBJ1-1 and V is TRBV6-1; no clear D. The CDR3 is 16 amino acids. V lost 6 bases, J lost 3 bases, and 20 bases lay in between. Germline loops: CDR1 MNHNS, CDR2 SASEGT. The CDR3 DNA is TGTGCCAGCAGCTACCGGAGTCAAAGAACCGACACTGAAGCTTTCTTT. It is translated as CASSYRSQRTDTEAFF.

This clonotype has more than one count but fewer than ten. The chain couples TRBV11-2 to TRBJ2-5; TRBD1 is a possible D gene (5 bases). Looked up from germline, CDR1 is SGHAT and CDR2 is FQNNGV. The CDR3 length is 13 residues. V was trimmed by 6 bases and J by 4 bases, leaving 12 bases between them. DNA for the CDR3: TGTGCCAGCAGACTACTCAGGGTAGAGACCCAGTACTTC. This encodes CASRLLRVETQYF.

This clonotype was recorded a few times. The chain is built from TRBV18 and TRBJ2-2; weak D call: TRBD1 (5 bases). There are 15 residues in the CDR3. Germline V CDR1 and CDR2: KGHSH, LQKENI. Trimming stripped 3 bases from V and 4 bases from J, with 12 bases between. The CDR3 nucleotides are TGTGCCAGCTCACCTGACGACAGCATCACCGGGGAGCTGTTTTTT. It codes for CASSPDDSITGELFF.

Ten or more counts support this clonotype. The V gene is TRBV6-1, the J gene TRBJ2-1; no firm D call. This CDR3 contains 14 residues. Trimming took off 2 bases at V and 4 bases at J, with 9 bases between the two ends. Per germline, CDR1 MNHNS and CDR2 SASEGT. The CDR3 nucleotides are TGTGCCAGCAGTGAATCCCCTTATTACAATGAGCAGTTCTTC. This translates into CASSESPYYNEQFF.

Only a few counts were recorded for this clonotype. The chain links TRBV9 to TRBJ2-4; 7 bases line up with TRBD2. V was clipped by 3 bases and J by 0 bases; unmatched bases: 0. This CDR3 is built from 14 residues. Germline CDR1 SGDLS, CDR2 YYNGEE. CDR3 region: CASSASGAKNIQYF. The CDR3 DNA sequence: TGTGCCAGCAGCGCTAGCGGAGCCAAAAACATTCAGTACTTC. Variable domain in full (rest from reference TRBV9 and TRBJ2-4): DSGVTQTPKHLITATGQRVTLRCSPRSGDLSVYWYQQSLDQGLQFLIQYYNGEERAKGNILERFSAQQFPDLHSELNLSSLELGDSALYFCASSASGAKNIQYFGAGTRLSVL.

This clonotype was observed once. The chain's CDR3 is CSATWDRSYNEQFF. The CDR3 nucleotides are TGCAGTGCTACGTGGGATCGGTCCTACAATGAGCAGTTCTTC. The genes are TRBV20-1 and TRBJ2-1; D ambiguous. Trimming shortened V by 4 bases and J by 1 base, and 11 bases separated the two germline ends. This CDR3 has 14 residues. The germline gives CDR1 DFQATT, CDR2 SNEGSKA (reference sequence).

This clonotype was picked up many times. The CDR3 DNA reads TGTGCCAGCAGTGAACGGTCCCGCTATGGCTACACCTTC. It encodes CASSERSRYGYTF. The chain joins TRBV2 to TRBJ1-2; D uncertain. The germline CDR1 and CDR2 sequences are SNHLY and FYNNEI. CDR3 length: 13 amino acids. V was clipped by 2 bases and J by 4 bases, with 8 bases between them.

The V and J genes are TRBV20-1 and TRBJ2-1; perhaps TRBD2 as D (5 bases). CDR3 length equals 13 residues. In germline, CDR1 is DFQATT, CDR2 SNEGSKA (reference sequence). V dropped 4 bases and J dropped 7 bases, with 14 bases sitting between them. DNA for the CDR3: TGCAGTGCTAACGCGCCCCGAGGGAATGAGCAGTTCTTC. As protein: CSANAPRGNEQFF.

The table lists this clonotype with many counts. The chain combines TRBV2 with TRBJ1-6, with no clear D. The CDR3 consists of 12 residues. Germline CDR1 SNHLY, CDR2 FYNNEI. Between the trimmed V and J ends, which lost 8 bases and 7 bases, there was a span of 9 bases. The CDR3 here is CASADANSPLHF. CDR3 bases: TGTGCCAGCGCAGACGCCAATTCACCCCTCCACTTT.

This clonotype was counted between two and nine times. The chain recombines TRBV19 with TRBJ2-7; D gene ambiguous. Germline V gene lookup returns CDR1 LNHDA and CDR2 SQIVND (reference sequence). The V end was cut by 1 base, the J end by 5 bases, with 15 bases between. CDR3 length: 15 residues. The CDR3 region is CASSIAALVGDEQYF. CDR3 in DNA: TGTGCCAGTAGTATAGCGGCCCTCGTGGGCGACGAGCAGTACTTC.

This chain joins TRBV19 and TRBJ1-1; the D gene is possibly TRBD1 (6 bases). Germline V gene data show CDR1 as LNHDA and CDR2 as SQIVND (reference sequence). CDR3 length: 14 residues. Trimming left V 5 bases short and J 5 bases short, with 15 bases between. The CDR3 region is CASSLDRLGTEAFF. In nucleotides, the CDR3 is TGTGCCAGTAGTTTGGACAGACTCGGAACTGAAGCTTTCTTT. Filled out from reference TRBV19 and TRBJ1-1, the complete variable domain reads DGGITQSPKYLFRKEGQNVTLSCEQNLNHDAMYWYRQDPGQGLRLIYYSQIVNDFQKGDIAEGYSVSREKKESFPLTVTSAQKNPTAFYLCASSLDRLGTEAFFGQGTRLTVV.

The chain joins TRBV5-1 to TRBJ1-1; D remains ambiguous. Germline CDR1 reads SGHRS; CDR2 reads YFSETQ. V shed 0 bases and J shed 3 bases, with 9 bases lying between them. The CDR3 length is 14 residues. CDR3 sequence reads: CASSLDRTDTEAFF. The CDR3 bases are TGCGCCAGCAGCTTGGACCGGACGGACACTGAAGCTTTCTTT.

V and J are TRBV4-1 and TRBJ1-2; D may be TRBD1 (5 bases). V lost 2 bases, J lost 7 bases, and 17 bases lay in between. CDR1 is MGHRA, CDR2 YSYEKL, per germline. CDR3 size: 15 residues. CDR3 DNA: TGCGCCAGCAGCCAAACCCAGGGACGGAGCAGTGGCTACACCTTC. Amino acids: CASSQTQGRSSGYTF.

DNA of the CDR3: TGTGCCAGTGGTACTACAGGGACGGGGGAGACCCAGTACTTC. This translates into CASGTTGTGETQYF. The chain has TRBV19 and TRBJ2-5; maybe TRBD1 (6 bases). Germline CDR1 is LNHDA and CDR2 is SQIVND (reference sequence). The CDR3 is made up of 14 amino acids. With 8 bases removed from V and 5 bases from J, the gap between germline ends came to 18 bases.

This clonotype was detected only a few times. The chain is built from TRBV10-3 and TRBJ1-2; D is uncertain. The germline gives CDR1 ENHRY, CDR2 SYGVKD. The CDR3 consists of 13 residues. V lost 7 bases and J lost 2, with 11 bases in between. CDR3 in amino acids: CAIMQERNYGYTF. DNA of the CDR3: TGTGCCATCATGCAGGAAAGGAACTATGGCTACACCTTC.

This clonotype occurred many times. This chain joins TRBV6-1 and TRBJ2-3; 10 bases agree with TRBD2. After removal of 5 bases from V and 2 bases from J, the junction contained 10 bases not matched to a gene. The CDR3 is made up of 17 amino acids. Germline CDR1 is MNHNS and CDR2 is SASEGT. DNA of the CDR3: TGTGCCAGCAGTCTCACGCCTAGCGGGGGCGACACAGATACGCAGTATTTT. Its translation is CASSLTPSGGDTDTQYF.

In this sample, this clonotype turned up many times. This chain links TRBV30 with TRBJ2-3, with unresolved D. The CDR3 sequence is 12 residues long. Germline V CDR1 and CDR2: GTSNPN, SVGIG (reference sequence). The V and J ends lost 3 bases and 2 bases respectively, with 6 bases between them. The chain's CDR3 is CAWRDNTDTQYF. CDR3 nucleotides: TGTGCCTGGAGAGACAACACAGATACGCAGTATTTT.

This clonotype has at least ten counts. The chain joins TRBV3-1 to TRBJ2-1; D may be TRBD1 (6 bases). The CDR3 totals 15 residues. The V gene's germline CDR1 is LGHDT and CDR2 YNNKEL (reference sequence). The V gene lost 4 bases and the J gene lost 1 base, with 11 bases spanning the gap. The CDR3 region is CASSPRQVSYNEQFF. In nucleotides, the CDR3 is TGTGCCAGCAGCCCACGACAGGTGTCCTACAATGAGCAGTTCTTC.

There are a few counts of this clonotype. J is TRBJ2-5 and V is TRBV9; 11 bases match TRBD2. Per germline, CDR1 SGDLS and CDR2 YYNGEE. V shed 2 bases, J shed 1 base, and the junction held 7 bases outside the gene matches. The CDR3 is 17 residues long. CDR3 nucleotide sequence: TGTGCCAGCAGCGTCGCTCTAGCGGGAGGAGGCCAAGAGACCCAGTACTTC. It specifies CASSVALAGGGQETQYF.

This clonotype occurred a few times. The gene calls are TRBV9 and TRBJ2-2, with 7 positions matching TRBD2. The CDR3 spans 16 residues. V shed 4 bases, J shed 4 bases, and the junction held 10 bases outside the gene matches. Germline-derived CDR1 and CDR2 are SGDLS and YYNGEE. The CDR3 sequence is CASSPPPGGGTGELFF. The DNA for the CDR3 is TGTGCCAGCAGCCCCCCCCCGGGAGGCGGCACCGGGGAGCTGTTTTTT.

The genes are TRBV7-2 and TRBJ2-7, with 10 bases matching TRBD2. The CDR3 extends over 16 amino acids. The germline V gene has CDR1 SGHTA and CDR2 FQGNSA. Trimming removed 3 bases from V and 2 bases from J; junction bases left unmatched: 7. This CDR3 is CASSFYGLAEAYEQYF. CDR3 nucleotide sequence: TGTGCCAGCAGCTTTTATGGACTAGCGGAGGCCTACGAGCAGTACTTC. The complete variable domain, with remaining parts taken from reference TRBV7-2 and TRBJ2-7, reads GAGVSQSPSNKVTEKGKDVELRCDPISGHTALYWYRQSLGQGLEFLIYFQGNSAPDKSGLPSDRFSAERTGGSVSTLTIQRTQQEDSAVYLCASSFYGLAEAYEQYFGPGTRLTVT.

The chain joins TRBV12-3 or TRBV12-4 to TRBJ1-2; D ambiguous. The CDR3 is 14 residues long. V was clipped by 3 bases and J by 6 bases, with 14 bases between them. The CDR3 nucleotides read TGTGCCAGCAGTTTCAGTACCAGCTCGGATGGCTACACCTTC. This sequence encodes CASSFSTSSDGYTF.